Here is one T cell receptor beta chain with its context. The table lists this clone with a few counts. Its antigen is still unknown. With a much larger clone just one base away, this may be a read error. The identical CDR3 is also encoded by other nucleotide sequences in the sample. Donors were healthy HIV-negative adults with no recently reported acute infections or vaccinations. Only Caucasian adults living in Nashville, Tennessee, USA were represented among the donors. CD4+ T cells were enriched by magnetic negative selection, after which naive cells were positively selected on CD45RA and the negative fraction was taken as the memory subset. Blood was obtained by leukapheresis, after which PBMCs were separated by Ficoll-Histopaque density gradient centrifugation and cryopreserved in liquid nitrogen vapor phase. Analytical flow cytometry was used to check the purity and quantity of every magnetically sorted T cell population. Genomic DNA was isolated from each sorted fraction and quantified by UV absorbance on a Nanodrop 2000c.

The data were taken from a study of shared clonotypes between healthy human individuals (dated by TCRdb to 2018 to 2020). Looking at the study overall: The cohort included a few men and a couple of women between 18 and 49 years of age. For each donor, CD4 naive and CD4 memory were each run on three plates, CD8 naive on two plates, and CD8 memory on one plate. Each donor's leukapheresis produced roughly between roughly 0.85 and 10 billion PBMCs. To estimate repertoire size and how much clonotypes are shared between individuals, the study performed deep sequencing of blood TCR repertoires from five healthy adults. Libraries were prepared and TCR repertoires were sequenced by different laboratories using diverse techniques, in order to increase sequencing depth and limit assay-specific biases. What the study reported, not specific to this receptor: Sampling was limited to blood, and TCR repertoires in tissue likely differ from TCR repertoires in blood. Naive subsets generally had larger estimated clonotype richness than memory subsets did. Based on pairwise subsampling, the degree of clonotype sharing among donors was expected to be affected by sequencing depth. Even with the large sequencing depth, rarefaction of the sorted-subset datasets indicated that sequencing was incomplete. The genetic and exposure-history diversity represented was limited by the small number of donors. Higher generation probabilities were observed for clonotypes shared by all four sorted-subset donors than for non-shared clonotypes. Sharing across several donors was observed for about 4.8% of naive CD4, 3% to 3.5% of naive CD8, 2% to 2.5% of memory CD4, and around 0.4% of memory CD8 clonotypes.

Using the deep immunoSEQ assay, TCR CDR3 regions were amplified from genomic DNA by multiplex PCR. For each cell subset, the extracted genomic DNA was distributed evenly across all wells of several immunoSEQ 96-well plates, and each plate served as one replicate. Each replicate PCR for sorted subsets received about 180 ng genomic DNA, equal to about 30,000 T cell genomes. Purified libraries were quantified with a Qubit 3.0 fluorometer, sized on a Bioanalyzer 2100, and re-quantified with the KAPA Library Quantification kit. A separate single-read 150-cycle Illumina NextSeq 550 flow cell was used to sequence each immunoSEQ 96-well plate. Under the source paper's analysis protocol: The immunoSEQ output contained only junctional sequences without quality scores, so filtering could not match that applied to full-length reads. To assign V/J genes and CDR3, sequences were annotated using PyIR, a Python wrapper for IgBLAST v1.9, with IMGT germline references. Reads were filtered out if the reads had weak V/J assignments (E-value above 1e-6), no CDR3, stop codons, out-of-frame junctions, or ambiguous translated residues. V3J clonotypes were defined as sequences sharing an identical inferred V gene, J gene, and CDR3 amino acid sequence. Percentage overlap between repertoires was computed as shared unique clonotypes divided by the size of the smaller repertoire. RTK rarefaction, the Chao1 estimator, and Recon v2.1 estimates of unobserved clonotypes were used to assess repertoire richness. Generation probabilities for all TCRbeta clonotypes obtained by the gDNA method from several donors were computed using OLGA. The table was pulled from immuneACCESS by TCRdb, which kept in-frame rearrangements only. Such tables lose some clones; where checked, under half of the loss comes from unresolved V genes, and the rest has no known cause. V and J calls and clone size are as listed in that table; D and trimming were resolved from the DNA. The sample records a few hundred thousand clones, 60% to 80% of which are singletons. The leading ten clones occupy around 10% of the sample.

Measured from the cysteine to the phenylalanine, the CDR3 is 17 residues long. Here the CDR3 DNA is all that survives: 51 bases in frame from base 1. CDR1 and CDR2 (LGHNA, YSLEER) derive from the germline V gene. Clipping removes 0 bases from V and 6 bases from J, with 9 as the unmatched junction base count. This receptor was identified in a young man in good health. This sequence uses TRBV4-3 and TRBJ2-2, and TRBD2 aligns with 8 junction nucleotides. The specimen was memory CD4+ T cells sorted from blood. Per the publication, the cell subset or site label means: CD45RA-negative fraction. The nucleotides read TGCGCCAGCAGCCAAGATGGGCTTGCGGGAGGAGCCGGGGAGCTGTTTTTT. Its coded protein is CASSQDGLAGGAGELFF.